These 12 T cell receptor beta chains were all obtained from the same sample, sequenced in a study of CD8 T cells in Susac syndrome. Reverse transcription of roughly 0.5 to 1 ug RNA was performed with random hexamers. TCRdb reprocessed the immunoSEQ multiplex PCR reads with MiXCR, giving one entry per CDR3 protein. Here the sample spans approximately 170,000 distinct CDR3 sequences, 80% to 95% being singletons. The sequenced material came from CD4+ T cells from PBMCs. Source of these receptors: a human donor in good health.

This chain connects TRBV12-3 or TRBV12-4 to TRBJ1-2; D is ambiguous. Trimming removed 3 bases at V and 8 bases at J, with 10 bases between. The CDR3 consists of 12 residues. The CDR3 region has the DNA TGTGCCAGCAGTTTCGGACTCGGGGGCTACACCTTC. It is translated as CASSFGLGGYTF.

The chain combines TRBV27 with TRBJ2-5; 7 bases map to TRBD2. Germline CDR1 reads MNHEY; CDR2 reads SMNVEV (reference sequence). This CDR3 region has 15 residues. The J segment lost 2 bases and the V segment lost 5 bases, leaving 8 bases of the junction unmatched. The CDR3 loop is CASSGQRGAQETQYF. The CDR3 DNA is TGTGCCAGCAGTGGCCAGCGGGGAGCTCAAGAGACCCAGTACTTC.

The V gene is TRBV6-5, the J gene TRBJ1-2; a possible D gene is TRBD1 (6 bases). The germline V gene has CDR1 MNHEY and CDR2 SVGAGI. CDR3 size: 15 residues. Trimming cost V 4 bases and J 6 bases, with 18 bases left between them. This CDR3 is CASSSPGGRNHGYTF. The CDR3 bases are TGTGCCAGCAGTTCCCCCGGGGGGCGAAACCATGGCTACACCTTC.

J is TRBJ1-2 and V is TRBV4-2, with D perhaps TRBD1 (5 bases). Trimming removed 1 base at V and 10 bases at J, with 22 bases between. Germline assignment: CDR1 LGHNA and CDR2 YNFKEQ. CDR3 size: 16 residues. CDR3 in amino acids: CASSQGEPGRLTDYTF. The CDR3 coding sequence is TGTGCCAGCAGCCAAGGGGAACCGGGACGGTTAACTGACTACACCTTC.

In nucleotides, the CDR3 is TGTGCCAGCAGCACTCAGGGGGGTGGAAACGAGCAGTACTTC. This gives the protein CASSTQGGGNEQYF. The rearrangement joins TRBV7-3 to TRBJ2-7; tentatively, D is TRBD1 (7 bases). CDR3 length equals 14 residues. Germline CDR1 and CDR2: SGHTA and FQGTGA. V lost 5 bases and J 5 bases, leaving 16 bases between the germline ends.

The chain carries TRBV5-4 and TRBJ2-6, with a possible D match to TRBD2 (5 bases). The CDR3 totals 17 residues. V lost 5 bases and J lost 0, with 15 bases in between. The V gene's germline CDR1 is SGHNT and CDR2 YYREEE (reference sequence). This CDR3 is CASRPGSPNSGANVLTF. The CDR3 DNA reads as TGTGCCAGCAGACCGGGATCCCCAAACTCTGGGGCCAACGTCCTGACTTTC.

V and J are TRBV12-3 or TRBV12-4 and TRBJ1-6; D is perhaps TRBD1 (6 bases). The CDR3 is made up of 15 amino acids. V shed 6 bases and J shed 9 bases, with 18 bases lying between them. Written as DNA, the CDR3 is TGTGCCAGCAGACTAAGGGCAGGGGCAGGTTCACCCCTCCACTTT. Translating it yields CASRLRAGAGSPLHF.

V and J are TRBV29-1 and TRBJ2-1; 9 bases are a match to TRBD1. This CDR3 is 12 amino acids long. Losses at the gene ends were 4 bases for V and 7 bases for J; bases not matched to a gene: 2. Germline CDR1 and CDR2: SQVTM and ANQGSEA. Here the CDR3 reads CSVGGQGNEQFF. CDR3 in DNA: TGCAGCGTTGGGGGACAGGGAAATGAGCAGTTCTTC.

V gene TRBV5-1 combines with J gene TRBJ2-7; 7 positions agree with TRBD1. Germline-derived CDR1 and CDR2 are SGHRS and YFSETQ. Germline trimming cut 4 bases from V and 2 bases from J; bases unmatched to any gene: 9. The CDR3 totals 15 residues. CDR3 amino acids: CASSTDRRGAYEQYF. CDR3 sequence (DNA): TGCGCCAGCAGCACGGACAGGAGAGGGGCCTACGAGCAGTACTTC.

The chain carries TRBV15 and TRBJ2-3; the D is unclear. From germline, CDR1 is LNHNV and CDR2 YYDKDF (reference sequence). V gave up 1 base and J gave up 0 bases, with 8 bases separating them. The CDR3 spans 15 residues. CDR3 in amino acids: CATSRGHSSTDTQYF. The CDR3 DNA reads TGTGCCACCAGCAGAGGACACTCTAGCACAGATACGCAGTATTTT.

This chain uses TRBV20-1 with TRBJ2-7, with unresolved D. The CDR3 loop spans 15 amino acids. V dropped 0 bases and J dropped 0 bases, with 12 bases sitting between them. Germline CDR1 reads DFQATT; CDR2 reads SNEGSKA (reference sequence). CDR3 sequence: CSARDRKEPSYEQYF. DNA for the CDR3: TGCAGTGCTAGAGATCGTAAGGAGCCCTCCTACGAGCAGTACTTC.

The rearrangement uses TRBV12-3 or TRBV12-4 and TRBJ2-5; 8 nucleotides align to TRBD2. This CDR3 has 14 residues. Trimming cost V 6 bases and J 6 bases; bases outside gene matches: 9. The CDR3 is CASSPGGDVKTQYF. As DNA, the CDR3 is TGTGCCAGCAGCCCCGGGGGGGACGTGAAGACCCAGTACTTC.